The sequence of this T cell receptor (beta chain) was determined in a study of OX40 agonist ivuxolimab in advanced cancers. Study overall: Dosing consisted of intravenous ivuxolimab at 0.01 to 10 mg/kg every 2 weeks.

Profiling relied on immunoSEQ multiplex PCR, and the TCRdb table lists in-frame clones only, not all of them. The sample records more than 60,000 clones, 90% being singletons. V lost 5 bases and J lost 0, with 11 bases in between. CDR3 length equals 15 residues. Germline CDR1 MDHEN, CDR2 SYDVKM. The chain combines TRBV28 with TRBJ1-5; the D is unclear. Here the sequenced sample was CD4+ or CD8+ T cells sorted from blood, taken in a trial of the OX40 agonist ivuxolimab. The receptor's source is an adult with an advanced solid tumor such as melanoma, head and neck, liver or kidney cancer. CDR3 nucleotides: TGTGCCAGCAGTGCCGTGCGCGATAGCAATCAGCCCCAGCATTTT. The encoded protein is CASSAVRDSNQPQHF.